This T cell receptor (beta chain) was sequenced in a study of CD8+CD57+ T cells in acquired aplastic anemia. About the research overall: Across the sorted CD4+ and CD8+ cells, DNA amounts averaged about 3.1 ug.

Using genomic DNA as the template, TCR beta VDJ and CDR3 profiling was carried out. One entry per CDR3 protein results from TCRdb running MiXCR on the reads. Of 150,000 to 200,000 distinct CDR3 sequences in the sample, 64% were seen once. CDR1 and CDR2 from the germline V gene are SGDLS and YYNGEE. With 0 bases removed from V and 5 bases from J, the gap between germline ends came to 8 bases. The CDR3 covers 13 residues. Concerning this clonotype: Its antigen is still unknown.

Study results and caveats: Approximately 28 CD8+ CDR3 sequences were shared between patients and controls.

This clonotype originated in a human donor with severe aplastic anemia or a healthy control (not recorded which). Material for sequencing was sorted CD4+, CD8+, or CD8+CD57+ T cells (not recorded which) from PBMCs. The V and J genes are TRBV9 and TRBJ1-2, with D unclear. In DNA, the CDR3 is TGTGCCAGCAGCGTAGGTTTGGGGTATGGCTACACCTTC. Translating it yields CASSVGLGYGYTF. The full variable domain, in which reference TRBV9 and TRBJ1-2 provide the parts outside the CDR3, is DSGVTQTPKHLITATGQRVTLRCSPRSGDLSVYWYQQSLDQGLQFLIQYYNGEERAKGNILERFSAQQFPDLHSELNLSSLELGDSALYFCASSVGLGYGYTFGSGTRLTVV.